This T cell receptor (beta chain) appears in the sequencing data of a study of blood T cell repertoires in COVID-19. V dropped 5 bases and J dropped 1 base, with 8 bases sitting between them. Germline CDR1 reads SGHTA; CDR2 reads FQGNSA. The length of the CDR3 is 13 residues. In this sample, this clone turned up a few times. TCRdb's table, derived via immunoSEQ multiplex PCR, lists solely in-frame clones and lacks some. The table shows some 110,000 clones, with roughly 85% occurring only once. Sequenced input: peripheral blood. This chain connects TRBV7-2 to TRBJ2-5; D perhaps matches TRBD1 (6 bases). The sequence came from a woman over 75 with acute or convalescent COVID-19. CDR3 in DNA: TGTGCCAGCAGCCGGACAGTCCAAGAGACCCAGTACTTC. This codes for CASSRTVQETQYF.